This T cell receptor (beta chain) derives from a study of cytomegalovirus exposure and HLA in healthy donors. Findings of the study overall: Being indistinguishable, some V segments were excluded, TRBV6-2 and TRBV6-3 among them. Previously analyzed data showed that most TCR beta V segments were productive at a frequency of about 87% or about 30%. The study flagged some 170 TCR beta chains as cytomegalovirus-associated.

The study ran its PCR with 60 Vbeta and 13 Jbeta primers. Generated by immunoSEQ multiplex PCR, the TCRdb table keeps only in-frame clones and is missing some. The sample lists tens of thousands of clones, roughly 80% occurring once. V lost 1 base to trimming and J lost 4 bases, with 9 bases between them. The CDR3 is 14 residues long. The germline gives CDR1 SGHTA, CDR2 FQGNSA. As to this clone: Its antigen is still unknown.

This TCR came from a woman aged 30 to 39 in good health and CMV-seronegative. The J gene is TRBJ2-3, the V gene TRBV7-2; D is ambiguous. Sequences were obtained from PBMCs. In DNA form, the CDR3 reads TGTGCCAGCAGCTTAGGTCTGGGCCCAGATACGCAGTATTTT. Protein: CASSLGLGPDTQYF.